This TCR beta chain was captured in a study of shared T cell receptors in the human thymus. Generated by immunoSEQ multiplex PCR, the TCRdb table keeps only in-frame clones and is missing some. The table has about 660,000 clones, more than 70% seen once. The CDR3 totals 17 residues. Between the trimmed V and J ends, which lost 1 base and 2 bases, there was a span of 16 bases. CDR1 is SGDLS and CDR2 is YYNGEE in the germline V gene. The same data also went into a second study, on human thymus T cells. That source adds: Thymic and blood repertoires seemed to show skewed V and J gene use.

This receptor was obtained from a boy younger than two with a congenital heart defect. V usage is TRBV9 and J usage is TRBJ2-1; weak D call: TRBD2 (7 bases). Sequenced sample: thymocytes. CDR3 loop: CASSVSRRGRAYNEQFF. CDR3 in DNA: TGTGCCAGCAGCGTAAGTAGGAGGGGGAGGGCCTACAATGAGCAGTTCTTC.